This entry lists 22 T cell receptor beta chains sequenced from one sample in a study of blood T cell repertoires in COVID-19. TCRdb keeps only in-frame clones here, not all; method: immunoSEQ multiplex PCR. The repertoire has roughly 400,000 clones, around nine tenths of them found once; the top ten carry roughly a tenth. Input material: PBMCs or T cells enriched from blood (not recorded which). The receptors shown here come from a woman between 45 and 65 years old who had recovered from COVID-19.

CDR3 residues: CASIPTYVGVGYTF. In DNA form, the CDR3 reads TGTGCCAGTATACCAACTTATGTAGGGGTCGGCTACACCTTC. This chain uses TRBV5-5 with TRBJ1-2; maybe TRBD1 (5 bases). Per the germline V gene, CDR1 is SGHKS and CDR2 is YYEKEE (reference sequence). The CDR3 length is 14 residues. The V gene lost 8 bases and the J gene lost 8 bases, with 22 bases spanning the gap.

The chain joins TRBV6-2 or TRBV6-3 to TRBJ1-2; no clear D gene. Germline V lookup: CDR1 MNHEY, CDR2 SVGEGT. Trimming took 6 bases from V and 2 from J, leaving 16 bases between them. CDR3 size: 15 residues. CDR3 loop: CASSRRMESNYGYTF. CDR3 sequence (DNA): TGTGCCAGCAGCCGACGGATGGAGTCCAACTATGGCTACACCTTC.

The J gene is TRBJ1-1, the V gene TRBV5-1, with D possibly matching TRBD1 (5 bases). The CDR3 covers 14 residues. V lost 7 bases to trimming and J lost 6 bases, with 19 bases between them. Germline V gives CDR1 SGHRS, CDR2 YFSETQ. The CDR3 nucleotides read TGCGCCAGCCGACCCGGGGGTACCCCAGCTGAAGCTTTCTTT. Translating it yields CASRPGGTPAEAFF.

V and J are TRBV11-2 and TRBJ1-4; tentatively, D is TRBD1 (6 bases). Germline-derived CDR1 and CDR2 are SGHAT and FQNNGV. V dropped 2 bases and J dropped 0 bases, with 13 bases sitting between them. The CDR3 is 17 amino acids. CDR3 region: CASSLRTDLSTNEKLFF. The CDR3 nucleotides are TGTGCCAGCAGCTTAAGGACAGATCTATCAACTAATGAAAAACTGTTTTTT.

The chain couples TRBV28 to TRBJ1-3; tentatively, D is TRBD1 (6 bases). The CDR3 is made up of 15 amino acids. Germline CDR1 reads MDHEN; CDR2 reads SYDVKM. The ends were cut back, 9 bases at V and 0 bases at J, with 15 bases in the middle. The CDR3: CASSGTPSSGNTIYF. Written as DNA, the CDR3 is TGTGCCAGTTCCGGGACACCAAGCTCTGGAAACACCATATATTTT.

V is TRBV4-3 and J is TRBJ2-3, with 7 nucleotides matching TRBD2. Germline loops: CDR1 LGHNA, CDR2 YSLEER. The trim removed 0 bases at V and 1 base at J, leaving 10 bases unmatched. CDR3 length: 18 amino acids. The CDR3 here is CASSQDSSFAGGTDTQYF. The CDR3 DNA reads TGCGCCAGCAGCCAAGACTCCTCCTTCGCGGGGGGCACAGATACGCAGTATTTT.

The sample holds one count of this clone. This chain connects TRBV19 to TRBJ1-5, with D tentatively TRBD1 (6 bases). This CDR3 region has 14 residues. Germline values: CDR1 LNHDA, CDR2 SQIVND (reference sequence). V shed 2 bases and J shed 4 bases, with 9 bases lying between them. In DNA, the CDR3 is TGTGCCAGTAGTATATCAGGGGTGAATCAGCCCCAGCATTTT. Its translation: CASSISGVNQPQHF.

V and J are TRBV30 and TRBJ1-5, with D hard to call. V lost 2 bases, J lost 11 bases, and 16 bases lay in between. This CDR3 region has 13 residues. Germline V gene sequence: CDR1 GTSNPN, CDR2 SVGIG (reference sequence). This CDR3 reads CAWSRIGSRSQHF. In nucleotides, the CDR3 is TGTGCCTGGAGTAGAATCGGAAGCAGGTCCCAGCATTTT. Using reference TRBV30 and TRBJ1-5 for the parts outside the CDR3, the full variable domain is SQTIHQWPATLVQPVGSPLSLECTVEGTSNPNLYWYRQAAGRGLQLLFYSVGIGQISSEVPQNLSASRPQDRQFILSSKKLLLSDSGFYLCAWSRIGSRSQHFGDGTRLSIL.

CDR3 residues: CASSRGRETQYF. CDR3 nucleotides: TGTGCCAGCAGCAGGGGAAGGGAGACCCAGTACTTC. The chain is built from TRBV12-3 or TRBV12-4 and TRBJ2-5; D is perhaps TRBD1 (6 bases). V was cut by 6 bases and J by 5 bases, with 10 bases left in between. This CDR3 comprises 12 residues.

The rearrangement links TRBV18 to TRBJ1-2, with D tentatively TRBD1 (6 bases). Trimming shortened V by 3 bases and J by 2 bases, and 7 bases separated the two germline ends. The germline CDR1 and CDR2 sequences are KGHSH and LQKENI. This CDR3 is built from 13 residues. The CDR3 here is CASSPDRNYGYTF. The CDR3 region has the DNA TGTGCCAGCTCACCCGACAGGAACTATGGCTACACCTTC.

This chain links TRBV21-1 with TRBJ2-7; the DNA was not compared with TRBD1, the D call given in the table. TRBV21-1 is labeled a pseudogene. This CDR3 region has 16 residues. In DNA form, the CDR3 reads TGTGCCAGCAGCATACCCCGAGGACAGGATTCCTACGAGCAGTACTTC. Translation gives CASSIPRGQDSYEQYF.

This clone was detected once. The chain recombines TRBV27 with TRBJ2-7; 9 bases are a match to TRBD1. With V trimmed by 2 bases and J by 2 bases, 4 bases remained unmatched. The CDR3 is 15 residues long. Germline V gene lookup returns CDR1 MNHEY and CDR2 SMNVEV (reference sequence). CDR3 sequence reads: CASSLIRDRAYEQYF. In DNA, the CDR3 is TGTGCCAGCAGTTTAATTCGGGACAGGGCCTACGAGCAGTACTTC.

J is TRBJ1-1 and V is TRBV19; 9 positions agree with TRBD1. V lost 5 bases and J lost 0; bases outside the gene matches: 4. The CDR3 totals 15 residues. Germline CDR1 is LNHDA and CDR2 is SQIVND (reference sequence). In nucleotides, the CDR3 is TGTGCCAGTAGTCTAGGACAGGGGATGAACACTGAAGCTTTCTTT. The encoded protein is CASSLGQGMNTEAFF.

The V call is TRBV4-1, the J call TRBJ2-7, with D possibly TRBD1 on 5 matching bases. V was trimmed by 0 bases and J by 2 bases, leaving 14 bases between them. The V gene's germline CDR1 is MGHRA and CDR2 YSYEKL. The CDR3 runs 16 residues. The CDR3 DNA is TGCGCCAGCAGCCAAGATCCCAGGGAACAAACCTACGAGCAGTACTTC. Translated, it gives CASSQDPREQTYEQYF.

CDR3 sequence reads: CASSWQTGSYEQYF. CDR3 nucleotide sequence: TGTGCCAGCAGCTGGCAGACAGGGTCCTACGAGCAGTACTTC. This chain links TRBV7-2 with TRBJ2-7; 7 nucleotides align to TRBD1. Germline-derived CDR1 and CDR2 are SGHTA and FQGNSA. V shed 4 bases and J 1 base; nucleotides not matched to a gene: 4. The length of the CDR3 is 14 residues.

CDR3 bases: TGCGCCAGCAGCCCGGGACAGCCGTTTCAGCCCCAGCATTTT. Its protein is CASSPGQPFQPQHF. The J gene is TRBJ1-5, the V gene TRBV10-1; 7 bases align to TRBD1. The V segment lost 6 bases and the J segment 6 bases; nucleotides outside the gene matches: 8. The CDR3 is made up of 14 amino acids. Germline V lookup: CDR1 WNHNN, CDR2 SYGVQD (reference sequence).

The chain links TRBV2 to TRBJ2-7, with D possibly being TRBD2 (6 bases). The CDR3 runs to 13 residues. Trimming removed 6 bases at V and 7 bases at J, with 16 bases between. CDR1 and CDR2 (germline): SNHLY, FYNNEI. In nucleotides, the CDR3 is TGTGCCAGCAGGGGGGTGGAGGGTAGAGAGCAGTACTTC. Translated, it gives CASRGVEGREQYF.

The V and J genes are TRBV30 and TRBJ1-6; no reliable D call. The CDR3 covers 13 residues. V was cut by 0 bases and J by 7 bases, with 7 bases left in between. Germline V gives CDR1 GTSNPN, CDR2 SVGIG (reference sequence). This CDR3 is CAWSVRENSPLHF. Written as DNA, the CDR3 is TGTGCCTGGAGTGTTAGGGAGAATTCACCCCTCCACTTT. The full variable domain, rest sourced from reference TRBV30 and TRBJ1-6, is SQTIHQWPATLVQPVGSPLSLECTVEGTSNPNLYWYRQAAGRGLQLLFYSVGIGQISSEVPQNLSASRPQDRQFILSSKKLLLSDSGFYLCAWSVRENSPLHFGNGTRLTVT.

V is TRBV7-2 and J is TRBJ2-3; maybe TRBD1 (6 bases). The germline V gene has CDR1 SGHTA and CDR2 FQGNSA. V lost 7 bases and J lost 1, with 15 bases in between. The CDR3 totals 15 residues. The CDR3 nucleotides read TGTGCCAGCACCCTAAGGTCAGGGGGCACAGATACGCAGTATTTT. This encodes CASTLRSGGTDTQYF.

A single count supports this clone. CDR3 nucleotides: TGTGCCATCAAAGACGGCACAGGTAATGAAAAACTGTTTTTT. Encoded protein: CAIKDGTGNEKLFF. This rearrangement joins TRBV10-3 to TRBJ1-4, with D possibly being TRBD1 (5 bases). Trimming took off 7 bases at V and 4 bases at J, with 13 bases between the two ends. Per the germline V gene, CDR1 is ENHRY and CDR2 is SYGVKD. The CDR3 loop spans 14 amino acids.

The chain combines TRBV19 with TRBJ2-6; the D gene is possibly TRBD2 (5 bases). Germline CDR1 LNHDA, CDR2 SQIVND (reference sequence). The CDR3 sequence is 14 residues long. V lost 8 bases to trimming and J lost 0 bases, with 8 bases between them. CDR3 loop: CASGELSGANVLTF. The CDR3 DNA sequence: TGTGCCAGTGGGGAGCTCTCTGGGGCCAACGTCCTGACTTTC.

The CDR3 sequence is CASSPDRWSYNSPLHF. The CDR3 nucleotides are TGTGCCAGCAGCCCCGACAGGTGGAGCTATAATTCACCCCTCCACTTT. The chain recombines TRBV7-2 with TRBJ1-6, with D perhaps TRBD1 (6 bases). Germline lookup yields CDR1 SGHTA and CDR2 FQGNSA. This CDR3 comprises 16 residues. Trimming left V 5 bases short and J 3 bases short, with 14 bases between.